The rows below give T cell receptor beta chains drawn from one sample of a study of T cells after somatic rescue of genetic block. Generated by immunoSEQ multiplex PCR, the TCRdb table keeps only in-frame clones and is missing some. The top ten hold roughly 20% of the sample, which has approximately 13,000 clones, roughly 70% seen once. Material for sequencing was peripheral blood mononuclear cells (PBMCs). These receptors all stem from a boy between 5 and 17 years old. The CDR3 runs from the conserved cysteine through the conserved F or W. D genes are given only for firm matches.

D gene: -
V gene: TRBV6-6
J gene: TRBJ1-1
CDR3 DNA: TGTGCCAGCAGTTCCGGGCCCGGTGTGAACACTGAAGCTTTCTTT
CDR3 protein: CASSSGPGVNTEAFF

D gene: TRBD1
V gene: TRBV18
J gene: TRBJ1-1
CDR3 DNA: TGTGCCAGCTCACCCGGGACAGGGATGAACACTGAAGCTTTCTTT
CDR3 protein: CASSPGTGMNTEAFF

D gene: -
V gene: TRBV19
J gene: TRBJ2-7
CDR3 DNA: TGTGCCAGCCTTGATGTAGGAGGAGACTCCTACGAGCAGTACTTC
CDR3 protein: CASLDVGGDSYEQYF

D gene: -
V gene: TRBV7-8
J gene: TRBJ1-5
CDR3 DNA: TGTGCCAGCAGCTTAGCGACAGATCAGCCCCAGCATTTT
CDR3 protein: CASSLATDQPQHF

D gene: -
V gene: TRBV11-3
J gene: TRBJ2-1
CDR3 DNA: TGTGCCAGCAGCTTAGATGTAACAGGCAATGAGCAGTTCTTC
CDR3 protein: CASSLDVTGNEQFF

D gene: TRBD1
V gene: TRBV28
J gene: TRBJ1-5
CDR3 DNA: TGTGCCAGCAGTTTATCCGGGACAGGGCGGAATCAGCCCCAGCATTTT
CDR3 protein: CASSLSGTGRNQPQHF

D gene: -
V gene: TRBV27
J gene: TRBJ1-6
CDR3 DNA: TGTGCCAGCAGCAGGGAGCCCTCCGGTGTTTCACCCCTCCACTTT
CDR3 protein: CASSREPSGVSPLHF

D gene: -
V gene: TRBV11-2
J gene: TRBJ1-2
CDR3 DNA: TGTGCCAGCAGTTTTGGGGGACAAAAAACCTATGGCTACACCTTC
CDR3 protein: CASSFGGQKTYGYTF

D gene: -
V gene: TRBV7-9
J gene: TRBJ1-4
CDR3 DNA: TGTGCCAGCAGCTTAGAAGCTGAAAAACTGTTTTTT
CDR3 protein: CASSLEAEKLFF

D gene: TRBD1
V gene: TRBV5-1
J gene: TRBJ1-5
CDR3 DNA: TGCGCCAGCAGCTGGGGACAGGGACGCAATCAGCCCCAGCATTTT
CDR3 protein: CASSWGQGRNQPQHF